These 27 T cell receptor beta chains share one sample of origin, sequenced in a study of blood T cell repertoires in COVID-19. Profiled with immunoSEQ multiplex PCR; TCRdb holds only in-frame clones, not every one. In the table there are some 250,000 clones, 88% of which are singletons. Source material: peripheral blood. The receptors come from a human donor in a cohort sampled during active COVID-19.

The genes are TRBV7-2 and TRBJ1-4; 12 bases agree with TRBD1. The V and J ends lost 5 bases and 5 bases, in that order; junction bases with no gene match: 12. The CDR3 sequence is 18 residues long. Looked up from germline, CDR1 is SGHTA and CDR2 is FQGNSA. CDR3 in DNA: TGTGCCAGCAGCCGCTGGGGACAGGGGGCGCCCGGGAATGAAAAACTGTTTTTT. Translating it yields CASSRWGQGAPGNEKLFF.

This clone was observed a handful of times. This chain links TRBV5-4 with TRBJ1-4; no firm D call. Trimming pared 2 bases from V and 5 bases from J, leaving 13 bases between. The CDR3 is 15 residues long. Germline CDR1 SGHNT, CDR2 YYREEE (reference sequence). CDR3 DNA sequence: TGTGCCAGCAGCTTCTCTGGAGGGCGAAATGAAAAACTGTTTTTT. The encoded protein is CASSFSGGRNEKLFF. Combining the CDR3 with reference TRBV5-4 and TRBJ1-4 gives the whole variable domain ETGVTQSPTHLIKTRGQQVTLRCSSQSGHNTVSWYQQALGQGPQFIFQYYREEENGRGNFPPRFSGLQFPNYSSELNVNALELDDSALYLCASSFSGGRNEKLFFGSGTQLSVL.

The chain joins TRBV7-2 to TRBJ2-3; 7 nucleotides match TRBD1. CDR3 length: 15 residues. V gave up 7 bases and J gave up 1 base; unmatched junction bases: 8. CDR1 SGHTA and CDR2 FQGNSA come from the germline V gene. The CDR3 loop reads CASTSDRLGTDTQYF. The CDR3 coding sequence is TGTGCCAGCACCTCGGACAGGCTAGGCACAGATACGCAGTATTTT.

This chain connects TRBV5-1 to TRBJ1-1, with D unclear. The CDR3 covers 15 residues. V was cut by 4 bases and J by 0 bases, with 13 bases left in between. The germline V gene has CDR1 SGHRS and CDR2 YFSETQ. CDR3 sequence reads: CASSTDGGLNTEAFF. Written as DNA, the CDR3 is TGCGCCAGCAGCACCGACGGAGGGCTGAACACTGAAGCTTTCTTT.

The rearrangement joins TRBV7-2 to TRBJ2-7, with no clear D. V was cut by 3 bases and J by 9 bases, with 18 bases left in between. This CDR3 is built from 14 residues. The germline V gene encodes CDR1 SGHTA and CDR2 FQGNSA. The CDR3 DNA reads TGTGCCAGCAGCTTGCTTCCAGAGGTGGATCCGCAGTACTTC. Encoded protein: CASSLLPEVDPQYF.

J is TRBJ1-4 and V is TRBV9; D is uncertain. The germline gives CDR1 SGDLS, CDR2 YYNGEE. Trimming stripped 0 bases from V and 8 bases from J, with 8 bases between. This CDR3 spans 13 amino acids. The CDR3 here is CASSVEAEEKLFF. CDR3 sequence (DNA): TGTGCCAGCAGCGTAGAAGCGGAAGAAAAACTGTTTTTT.

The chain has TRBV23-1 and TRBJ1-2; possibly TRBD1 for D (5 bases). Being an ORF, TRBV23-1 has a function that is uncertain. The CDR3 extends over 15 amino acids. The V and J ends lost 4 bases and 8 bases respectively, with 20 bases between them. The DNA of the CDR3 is TGCGCCAGCAGTCTCCCTTACAGGAGCCGCCTAGGCTACACCTTC. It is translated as CASSLPYRSRLGYTF.

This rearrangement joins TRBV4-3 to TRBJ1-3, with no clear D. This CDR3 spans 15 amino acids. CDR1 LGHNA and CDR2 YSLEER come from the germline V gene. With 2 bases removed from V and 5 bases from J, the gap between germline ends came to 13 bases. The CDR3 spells CASSQSSRSRNTIYF. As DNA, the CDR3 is TGCGCCAGCAGCCAATCTTCGAGAAGCCGAAACACCATATATTTT.

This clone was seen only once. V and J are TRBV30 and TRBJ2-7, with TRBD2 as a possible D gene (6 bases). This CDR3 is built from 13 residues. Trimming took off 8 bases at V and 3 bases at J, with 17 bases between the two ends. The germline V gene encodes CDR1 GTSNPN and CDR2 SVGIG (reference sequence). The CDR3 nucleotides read TGTGCCGCGGATGGAGGGGCGGGCTACGAGCAGTACTTC. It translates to CAADGGAGYEQYF.

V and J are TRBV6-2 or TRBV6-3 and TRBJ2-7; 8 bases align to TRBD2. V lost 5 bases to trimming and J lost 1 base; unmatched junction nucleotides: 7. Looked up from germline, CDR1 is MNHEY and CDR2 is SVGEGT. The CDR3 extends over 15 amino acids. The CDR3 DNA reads TGTGCCAGCAGTCTATTGGCGGGAGGTTCCTACGAGCAGTACTTC. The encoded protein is CASSLLAGGSYEQYF.

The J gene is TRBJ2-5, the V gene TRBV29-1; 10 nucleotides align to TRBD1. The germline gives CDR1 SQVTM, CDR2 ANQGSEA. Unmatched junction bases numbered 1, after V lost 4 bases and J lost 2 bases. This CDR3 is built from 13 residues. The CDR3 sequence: CSVGTGGQETQYF. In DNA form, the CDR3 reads TGCAGCGTTGGGACAGGGGGTCAAGAGACCCAGTACTTC.

CDR3 protein: CAWSVGGLASLGGSYNEQFF. CDR3 nucleotide sequence: TGTGCCTGGAGTGTTGGGGGACTAGCGTCATTAGGGGGATCCTACAATGAGCAGTTCTTC. V gene TRBV30 combines with J gene TRBJ2-1; TRBD2 agrees at 10 bases. V lost 0 bases to trimming and J lost 1 base; unmatched junction nucleotides: 15. The V gene's germline CDR1 is GTSNPN and CDR2 SVGIG (reference sequence). CDR3 length equals 20 residues.

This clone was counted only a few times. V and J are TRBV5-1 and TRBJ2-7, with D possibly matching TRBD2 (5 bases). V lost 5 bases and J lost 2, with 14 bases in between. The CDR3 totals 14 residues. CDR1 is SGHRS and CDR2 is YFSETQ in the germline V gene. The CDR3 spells CASRISADTYEQYF. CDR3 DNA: TGCGCCAGCAGGATCTCAGCGGATACCTACGAGCAGTACTTC.

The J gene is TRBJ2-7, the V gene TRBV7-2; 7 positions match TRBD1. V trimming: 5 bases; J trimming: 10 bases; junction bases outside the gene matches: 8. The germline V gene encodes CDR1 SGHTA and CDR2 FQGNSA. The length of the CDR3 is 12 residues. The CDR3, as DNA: TGTGCCAGCAGCCGGGACAGTCTAAGTCAGTACTTC. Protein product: CASSRDSLSQYF.

CDR3 coding DNA: TGCGCCAGCAGCCAAAGCCAGGTGGAGGGCTATGGCTACACCTTC. It specifies CASSQSQVEGYGYTF. The gene calls are TRBV4-3 and TRBJ1-2; D not resolved. Germline CDR1 LGHNA, CDR2 YSLEER. This CDR3 region has 15 residues. The germline V and J ends were trimmed by 2 bases and 4 bases, with 14 bases remaining between them.

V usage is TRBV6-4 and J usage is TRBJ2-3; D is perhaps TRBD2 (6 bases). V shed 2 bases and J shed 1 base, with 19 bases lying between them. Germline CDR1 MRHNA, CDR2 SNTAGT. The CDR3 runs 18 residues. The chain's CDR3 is CASSDPPGGPDGTDTQYF. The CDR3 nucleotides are TGTGCCAGCAGTGACCCCCCCGGGGGACCCGATGGCACAGATACGCAGTATTTT.

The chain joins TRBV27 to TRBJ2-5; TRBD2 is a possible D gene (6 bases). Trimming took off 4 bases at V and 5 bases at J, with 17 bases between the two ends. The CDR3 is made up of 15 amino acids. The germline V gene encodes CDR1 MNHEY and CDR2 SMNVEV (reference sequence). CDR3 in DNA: TGTGCCAGCAGTTCCGGGACTGACGGTGGGGAGACCCAGTACTTC. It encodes CASSSGTDGGETQYF.

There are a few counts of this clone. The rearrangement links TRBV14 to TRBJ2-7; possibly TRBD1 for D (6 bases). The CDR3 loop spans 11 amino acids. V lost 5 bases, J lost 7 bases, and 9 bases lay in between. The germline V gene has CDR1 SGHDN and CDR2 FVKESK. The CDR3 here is CASSNQGEQYF. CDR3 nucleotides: TGTGCCAGCAGCAACCAGGGGGAGCAGTACTTC.

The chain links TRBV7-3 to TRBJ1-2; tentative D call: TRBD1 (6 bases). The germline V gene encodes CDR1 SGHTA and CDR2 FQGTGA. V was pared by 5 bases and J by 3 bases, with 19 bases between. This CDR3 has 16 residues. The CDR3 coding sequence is TGTGCCAGCAGCCCGGGGGGCAGGGGAGGCGACTATGGCTACACCTTC. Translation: CASSPGGRGGDYGYTF.

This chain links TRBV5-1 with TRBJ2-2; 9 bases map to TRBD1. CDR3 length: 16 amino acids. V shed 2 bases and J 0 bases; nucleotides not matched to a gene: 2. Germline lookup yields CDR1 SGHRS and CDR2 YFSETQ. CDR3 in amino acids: CASSFRQGANTGELFF. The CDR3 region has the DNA TGCGCCAGCAGCTTCCGACAGGGGGCGAACACCGGGGAGCTGTTTTTT.

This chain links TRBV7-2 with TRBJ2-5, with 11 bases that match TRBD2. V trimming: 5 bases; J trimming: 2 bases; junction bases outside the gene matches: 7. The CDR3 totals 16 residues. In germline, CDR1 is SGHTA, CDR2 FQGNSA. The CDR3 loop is CASSDRTSGPQETQYF. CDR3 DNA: TGTGCCAGCAGCGACAGGACTAGCGGGCCGCAAGAGACCCAGTACTTC.

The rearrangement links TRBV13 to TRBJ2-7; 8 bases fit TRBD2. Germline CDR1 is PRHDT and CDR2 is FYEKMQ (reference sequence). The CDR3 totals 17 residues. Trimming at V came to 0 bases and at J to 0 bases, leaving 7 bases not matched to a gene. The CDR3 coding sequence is TGTGCCAGCAGCTTAGGCCATGGAACTAGCGGCTCCTACGAGCAGTACTTC. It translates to CASSLGHGTSGSYEQYF.

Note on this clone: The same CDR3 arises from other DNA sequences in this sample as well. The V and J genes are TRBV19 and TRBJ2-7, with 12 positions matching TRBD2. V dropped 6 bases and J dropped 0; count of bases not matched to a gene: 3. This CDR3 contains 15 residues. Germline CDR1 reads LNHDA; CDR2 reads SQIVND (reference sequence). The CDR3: CASSRTSGDSYEQYF. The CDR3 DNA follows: TGTGCCAGTAGCCGGACTAGCGGGGACTCCTACGAGCAGTACTTC.

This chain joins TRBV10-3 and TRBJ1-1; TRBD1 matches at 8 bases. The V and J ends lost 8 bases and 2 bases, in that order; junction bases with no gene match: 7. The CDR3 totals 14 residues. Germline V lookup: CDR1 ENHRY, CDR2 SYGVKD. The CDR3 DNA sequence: TGTGCCATCGCCCGCAGGGGGCGAAACACTGAAGCTTTCTTT. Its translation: CAIARRGRNTEAFF.

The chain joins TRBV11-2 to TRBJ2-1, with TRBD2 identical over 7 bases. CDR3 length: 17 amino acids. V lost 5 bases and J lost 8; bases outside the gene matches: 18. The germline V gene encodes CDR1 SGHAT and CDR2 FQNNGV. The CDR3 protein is CASSPPGFGGSIYEQFF. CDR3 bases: TGTGCCAGCAGCCCGCCCGGGTTTGGCGGGAGTATATATGAGCAGTTCTTC.

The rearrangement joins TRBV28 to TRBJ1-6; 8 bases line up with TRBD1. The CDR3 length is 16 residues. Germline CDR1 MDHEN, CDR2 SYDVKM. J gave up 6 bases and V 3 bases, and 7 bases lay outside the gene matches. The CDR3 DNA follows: TGTGCCAGCAGTTTCCTTCGGACAGGGTCTAATTCACCCCTCCACTTT. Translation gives CASSFLRTGSNSPLHF.

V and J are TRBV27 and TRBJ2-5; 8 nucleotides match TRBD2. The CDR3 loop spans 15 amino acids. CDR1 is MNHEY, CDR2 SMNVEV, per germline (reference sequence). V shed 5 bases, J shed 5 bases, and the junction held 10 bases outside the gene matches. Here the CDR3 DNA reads TGTGCCAGCAGTAATTTGCGGGGGGCGGGGGAGACCCAGTACTTC. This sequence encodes CASSNLRGAGETQYF.